These 28 T cell receptor beta chains originate from one sample sequenced in a study of blood T cells in healthy people across ages. Together with a sample-barcoded 5' primer, a J-beta primer mix was included in a second PCR lasting about 6 to 12 cycles. TCRdb ran MiXCR on the 5' RACE reads and lists one entry per CDR3 protein. The sample consists of over 1,500,000 distinct CDR3 sequences, just under 50% of them appearing once. The sample comprised blood. Receptors were obtained from a middle-aged woman in good health.

V is TRBV7-2 and J is TRBJ2-5; no clear D. The germline V gene has CDR1 SGHTA and CDR2 FQGNSA. V was pared by 5 bases and J by 4 bases, with 11 bases between. This CDR3 comprises 13 residues. The DNA of the CDR3 is TGTGCCAGCAGCCCCGAGGTCAGAGAGACCCAGTACTTC. Translation: CASSPEVRETQYF.

V gene TRBV11-2 combines with J gene TRBJ2-3; D not resolved. This CDR3 is 16 amino acids long. Looked up from germline, CDR1 is SGHAT and CDR2 is FQNNGV. Trimming stripped 0 bases from V and 1 base from J, with 11 bases between. CDR3 region: CASSLDFGGGTDTQYF. The DNA of the CDR3 is TGTGCCAGCAGCTTAGATTTTGGTGGGGGCACAGATACGCAGTATTTT. Variable domain in full (rest from reference TRBV11-2 and TRBJ2-3): EAGVAQSPRYKIIEKRQSVAFWCNPISGHATLYWYQQILGQGPKLLIQFQNNGVVDDSQLPKDRFSAERLKGVDSTLKIQPAKLEDSAVYLCASSLDFGGGTDTQYFGPGTRLTVL.

This clonotype was seen only a few times. The CDR3 here is CASSQEPDRVNEQFF. The CDR3 DNA reads TGCGCCAGCAGCCAAGAACCGGACAGGGTAAATGAGCAGTTCTTC. The chain recombines TRBV4-3 with TRBJ2-1; 8 bases line up with TRBD1. Trimming removed 0 bases from V and 7 bases from J; junction bases left unmatched: 5. Germline-derived CDR1 and CDR2 are LGHNA and YSLEER. The CDR3 totals 15 residues.

The genes are TRBV27 and TRBJ2-6; 7 bases fit TRBD1. The germline CDR1 and CDR2 sequences are MNHEY and SMNVEV (reference sequence). CDR3 length: 16 amino acids. Unmatched junction bases numbered 4, after V lost 4 bases and J lost 1 base. The CDR3 region has the DNA TGTGCCAGCAGTTCCAGACAGGGTTCTGGGGCCAACGTCCTGACTTTC. This gives the protein CASSSRQGSGANVLTF.

This clonotype was observed a handful of times. The chain has TRBV28 and TRBJ1-6; possibly TRBD1 for D (6 bases). The length of the CDR3 is 15 residues. Germline CDR1 is MDHEN and CDR2 is SYDVKM. Trimming took 6 bases from V and 7 from J, leaving 16 bases between them. DNA of the CDR3: TGTGCCAGCAGCTCGGGGGCAGAGGGAAATTCACCCCTCCACTTT. Its protein is CASSSGAEGNSPLHF.

This clonotype occurred a few times. The rearrangement joins TRBV6-6 to TRBJ2-1, with D possibly being TRBD2 (6 bases). CDR1 MNHNY and CDR2 SVGAGI come from the germline V gene (reference sequence). Deletions cut 4 bases from V and 12 bases from J, with 16 bases between. CDR3 length: 13 residues. The CDR3 spells CASSFGSDGGQFF. The CDR3 DNA sequence: TGTGCCAGCAGTTTCGGCTCGGACGGGGGGCAGTTCTTC.

In its sample, this clonotype was seen a few times. The chain employs TRBV5-1 and TRBJ1-2, with a weak D call TRBD1 (6 bases). Germline V gene sequence: CDR1 SGHRS, CDR2 YFSETQ. V was pared by 4 bases and J by 2 bases, with 15 bases between. The CDR3 is 15 amino acids. In DNA form, the CDR3 reads TGCGCCAGCAGCCCTGGACAGCCTCCCAACTATGGCTACACCTTC. The encoded protein is CASSPGQPPNYGYTF. Based on the CDR3 plus reference TRBV5-1 and TRBJ1-2, the full variable domain is KAGVTQTPRYLIKTRGQQVTLSCSPISGHRSVSWYQQTPGQGLQFLFEYFSETQRNKGNFPGRFSGRQFSNSRSEMNVSTLELGDSALYLCASSPGQPPNYGYTFGSGTRLTVV.

The V and J genes are TRBV20-1 and TRBJ1-6; D unresolved. Germline assignment: CDR1 DFQATT and CDR2 SNEGSKA (reference sequence). V shed 0 bases and J shed 6 bases, with 21 bases lying between them. This CDR3 contains 18 residues. In nucleotides, the CDR3 is TGCAGTGCTAGAGAAGAGGGATTGGGGATCGGTGGTAATTCACCCCTCCACTTT. Protein product: CSAREEGLGIGGNSPLHF.

The CDR3 sequence is CSVGSQGGAGANVLTF. CDR3 nucleotide sequence: TGCAGCGTTGGTTCACAGGGTGGGGCCGGGGCCAACGTCCTGACTTTC. The chain is built from TRBV29-1 and TRBJ2-6; TRBD1 might be the D (6 bases). The CDR3 loop spans 16 amino acids. V was cut by 4 bases and J by 4 bases, with 17 bases left in between. CDR1 is SQVTM and CDR2 is ANQGSEA in the germline V gene.

This clonotype was observed a few times. The junction does not match germline at one end; this may be a read error. The J gene is TRBJ2-1, the V gene TRBV7-9; D gene unclear. The CDR3 extends over 15 amino acids. Germline V lookup: CDR1 SEHNR, CDR2 FQNEAQ (reference sequence). CDR3 in amino acids: CASRLVGSSYNEQFF. In nucleotides, the CDR3 is TGTGCCAGCAGATTAGTTGGAAGCTCCTACAATGAGCAGTTCTTC.

The chain couples TRBV4-2 to TRBJ2-5, with 16 bases that match TRBD2. Germline CDR1 LGHNA, CDR2 YNFKEQ. This CDR3 region has 19 residues. V lost 0 bases to trimming and J lost 1 base; unmatched junction nucleotides: 5. In DNA, the CDR3 is TGTGCCAGCAGCCAAGATGAAGGGACTAGCGGGGGGGTCCAAGAGACCCAGTACTTC. Translated, it gives CASSQDEGTSGGVQETQYF.

Ten or more counts support this clonotype. J is TRBJ2-7 and V is TRBV29-1; D is possibly TRBD1 (6 bases). Germline CDR1 reads SQVTM; CDR2 reads ANQGSEA. This CDR3 has 11 residues. Trimming cost V 7 bases and J 5 bases, with 12 bases left between them. In nucleotides, the CDR3 is TGCAGCGCTGCTACAGGGAACGAGCAGTACTTC. This encodes CSAATGNEQYF.

This clonotype came up a few times. The chain couples TRBV4-1 to TRBJ2-7, with D uncertain. The V end lost 0 bases, the J end lost 6 bases, and 9 bases lay between the germline ends. This CDR3 spans 13 amino acids. Germline V gives CDR1 MGHRA, CDR2 YSYEKL. CDR3 in amino acids: CASSQDPFGEQYF. The CDR3 DNA reads as TGCGCCAGCAGCCAAGATCCTTTCGGCGAGCAGTACTTC.

At least ten counts were recorded for this clonotype. The chain couples TRBV20-1 to TRBJ2-3, with 8 bases aligning to TRBD2. The germline V gene encodes CDR1 DFQATT and CDR2 SNEGSKA (reference sequence). V was pared by 5 bases and J by 0 bases, with 10 bases of the junction left unmatched. The CDR3 is made up of 16 amino acids. The CDR3 DNA follows: TGCAGTGCTCCCTCCGGACGGGGGGGAAGCACAGATACGCAGTATTTT. Protein sequence: CSAPSGRGGSTDTQYF.

The chain carries TRBV28 and TRBJ2-7, with 14 bases matching TRBD2. This CDR3 has 17 residues. Per the germline V gene, CDR1 is MDHEN and CDR2 is SYDVKM. The J segment lost 4 bases and the V segment lost 8 bases, leaving 13 bases of the junction unmatched. This CDR3 is CASLPPGLAGAHYEQYF. The DNA of the CDR3 is TGTGCCAGCCTGCCACCGGGACTAGCGGGGGCGCATTACGAGCAGTACTTC. Based on the CDR3 plus reference TRBV28 and TRBJ2-7, the full variable domain is DVKVTQSSRYLVKRTGEKVFLECVQDMDHENMFWYRQDPGLGLRLIYFSYDVKMKEKGDIPEGYSVSREKKERFSLILESASTNQTSMYLCASLPPGLAGAHYEQYFGPGTRLTVT.

This clonotype appeared a few times. The chain joins TRBV6-4 to TRBJ2-1, with 8 bases identical to TRBD2. Losses at the gene ends were 0 bases for V and 6 bases for J; bases not matched to a gene: 10. The V gene's germline CDR1 is MRHNA and CDR2 SNTAGT. CDR3 length equals 17 residues. CDR3 nucleotide sequence: TGTGCCAGCAGTGACTCGAGTTCGGGGGGGGGCCGCAATGAGCAGTTCTTC. This gives the protein CASSDSSSGGGRNEQFF.

This clonotype was observed a handful of times. V and J are TRBV20-1 and TRBJ2-1; D is unclear. This CDR3 has 13 amino acids. Germline V gene sequence: CDR1 DFQATT, CDR2 SNEGSKA (reference sequence). Trimming left V 0 bases short and J 5 bases short, with 8 bases between. The CDR3 bases are TGCAGTGCTAGAGATTTAGGTCACAATGAGCAGTTCTTC. Translating gives CSARDLGHNEQFF.

This clonotype turned up a few times. The J gene is TRBJ2-5, the V gene TRBV5-1; D is ambiguous. V was trimmed by 4 bases and J by 0 bases, leaving 10 bases between them. Germline values: CDR1 SGHRS, CDR2 YFSETQ. The CDR3 has 14 residues. CDR3 residues: CASSLTRYQETQYF. The CDR3 DNA is TGCGCCAGCAGCCTGACCAGGTACCAAGAGACCCAGTACTTC.

CDR3: CASSYRIQRGSETQYF. In DNA form, the CDR3 reads TGTGCCAGCAGTTACCGAATACAACGGGGCTCAGAGACCCAGTACTTC. The rearrangement joins TRBV6-6 to TRBJ2-5, with D perhaps given as TRBD1 or TRBD2 (5 bases each). Germline-derived CDR1 and CDR2 are MNHNY and SVGAGI (reference sequence). Trimming stripped 2 bases from V and 4 bases from J, with 17 bases between. The CDR3 consists of 16 residues.

V usage is TRBV20-1 and J usage is TRBJ2-3; 9 bases align to TRBD1. Germline lookup yields CDR1 DFQATT and CDR2 SNEGSKA (reference sequence). This CDR3 has 13 residues. With V trimmed by 6 bases and J by 5 bases, 6 bases remained unmatched. This CDR3 is CSALKTGGDTQYF. CDR3 nucleotide sequence: TGCAGTGCCCTAAAGACAGGGGGAGATACGCAGTATTTT.

This chain uses TRBV10-3 with TRBJ1-2, with 7 bases lining up with TRBD1. V trimming: 2 bases; J trimming: 0 bases; junction bases outside the gene matches: 15. The CDR3 is 19 amino acids. CDR1 and CDR2 (germline): ENHRY, SYGVKD. The chain's CDR3 is CAISETDRATLDANYGYTF. The CDR3 coding sequence is TGTGCCATCAGTGAGACAGACAGGGCCACCCTCGATGCTAACTATGGCTACACCTTC.

This clonotype appeared a few times. The V call is TRBV20-1, the J call TRBJ2-7, with 9 positions matching TRBD1. The CDR3 covers 14 residues. V shed 1 base and J 0 bases; nucleotides not matched to a gene: 1. Germline values: CDR1 DFQATT, CDR2 SNEGSKA (reference sequence). The CDR3 region has the DNA TGCAGTGCTAGAGGGACAGGGGCCTCCTACGAGCAGTACTTC. Protein sequence: CSARGTGASYEQYF.

This clonotype showed up just a few times. The chain recombines TRBV5-1 with TRBJ2-3; unclear D gene. The CDR3 is 14 amino acids. Deletions cut 4 bases from V and 2 bases from J, with 11 bases between. Per the germline V gene, CDR1 is SGHRS and CDR2 is YFSETQ. The CDR3 reads CASSPQVPTDTQYF. In DNA form, the CDR3 reads TGCGCCAGCAGCCCACAAGTACCCACAGATACGCAGTATTTT.

This clonotype has ten or more counts. The chain is built from TRBV12-3 or TRBV12-4 and TRBJ2-7; either TRBD1 or TRBD2 may supply D (5 bases each). This CDR3 has 14 amino acids. Trimming removed 5 bases at V and 4 bases at J, with 15 bases between. Here the CDR3 reads CASSPGPPVYEQYF. The CDR3 DNA is TGTGCCAGCAGTCCGGGACCCCCAGTGTACGAGCAGTACTTC.

The rearrangement uses TRBV10-3 and TRBJ2-5; 10 bases fit TRBD2. Per the germline V gene, CDR1 is ENHRY and CDR2 is SYGVKD. This CDR3 has 15 residues. The junction had 6 bases not matched to a gene; V was cut back by 4 bases and J by 4 bases. CDR3 region: CAISVSGGAAETQYF. The CDR3 DNA follows: TGTGCCATCAGTGTGAGCGGGGGGGCCGCAGAGACCCAGTACTTC.

The V call is TRBV20-1, the J call TRBJ2-1; D is unresolved. V was trimmed by 4 bases and J by 6 bases, leaving 10 bases between them. CDR3 length: 12 residues. Germline lookup yields CDR1 DFQATT and CDR2 SNEGSKA (reference sequence). The CDR3 DNA sequence: TGCAGTGCTACCCTTGACACCAATGAGCAGTTCTTC. This translates into CSATLDTNEQFF.

As for this clonotype: One end of the junction does not line up with germline, which may come from a read error. The rearrangement links TRBV15 to TRBJ2-4; 9 bases are a match to TRBD1. The CDR3 runs to 16 residues. The germline V gene has CDR1 LNHNV and CDR2 YYDKDF (reference sequence). The CDR3 nucleotides are TGTACCACCAGCAGACCTATGGGACAGGGAGGAAACATTCAGTACTTC. Protein product: CTTSRPMGQGGNIQYF.

V is TRBV12-3 or TRBV12-4 and J is TRBJ2-1, with 9 positions matching TRBD1. Trimming at V came to 6 bases and at J to 10 bases, leaving 10 bases not matched to a gene. CDR3 size: 14 residues. The CDR3 nucleotides are TGTGCCAGCAGCTTTGGACAGGGGAGCTACGAGCAGTTCTTC. Its protein product is CASSFGQGSYEQFF.